A single sample is the source of the 4 T cell receptor beta chains below, sequenced in a study of TIL therapy for anti-PD-1-resistant metastatic lung cancer. The time point was: pre-treatment sample, taken before nivolumab and TIL therapy. The libraries were made with immunoSEQ v3. Sequencing used immunoSEQ multiplex PCR; TCRdb keeps in-frame clones, though not all of them. The data show about 55,000 clones, with more than 80% seen just once and under 3% held by the top ten. Sample: blood, taken at baseline. These TCRs come from a person aged 25-85 years with non-small cell lung cancer.

The chain joins TRBV5-1 to TRBJ2-1, with a weak D call TRBD1 (5 bases). The CDR3 is made up of 11 amino acids. V was cut by 5 bases and J by 7 bases, with 7 bases left in between. The V gene's germline CDR1 is SGHRS and CDR2 YFSETQ. The CDR3 spells CASRKGNEQFF. CDR3 in DNA: TGCGCCAGCAGAAAGGGGAATGAGCAGTTCTTC.

The genes are TRBV29-1 and TRBJ2-1; maybe TRBD2 (6 bases). This CDR3 is built from 14 residues. In germline, CDR1 is SQVTM, CDR2 ANQGSEA. Between the trimmed V and J ends, which lost 6 bases and 7 bases, there was a span of 19 bases. This chain's CDR3 is CSVDSGVRRNEQFF. The CDR3 DNA sequence: TGCAGCGTCGACTCGGGGGTGAGGAGGAATGAGCAGTTCTTC.

The chain is built from TRBV5-5 and TRBJ1-5, with 8 bases lining up with TRBD1. Germline V lookup: CDR1 SGHKS, CDR2 YYEKEE (reference sequence). Trimming removed 3 bases from V and 2 bases from J; junction bases left unmatched: 7. The CDR3 has 16 amino acids. CDR3 DNA sequence: TGTGCCAGCAGCTATGGACAGGGTATGGGCAATCAGCCCCAGCATTTT. This encodes CASSYGQGMGNQPQHF. The complete variable domain, with remaining parts taken from reference TRBV5-5 and TRBJ1-5, reads DAGVTQSPTHLIKTRGQQVTLRCSPISGHKSVSWYQQVLGQGPQFIFQYYEKEERGRGNFPDRFSARQFPNYSSELNVNALLLGDSALYLCASSYGQGMGNQPQHFGDGTRLSIL.

This chain uses TRBV12-3 or TRBV12-4 with TRBJ1-2; D is possibly TRBD1 (6 bases). This CDR3 is built from 13 residues. Deletions cut 6 bases from V and 3 bases from J, with 11 bases between. CDR3 sequence (DNA): TGTGCCAGCAGCCTAACAGGGTACTATGGCTACACCTTC. It codes for CASSLTGYYGYTF.